This T cell receptor beta chain was obtained from a study of cytomegalovirus exposure and HLA in healthy donors. Study-wide results and caveats: In a later analysis, specific HLA alleles were associated with over 15,000 TCR beta sequences at a 0.05 false discovery rate. Exclusion applied to some V segments, including TRBV6-2 and TRBV6-3, as they were indistinguishable. According to the study, around 160 TCR beta chains were cytomegalovirus-associated.

PCR employed 60 Vbeta and 13 Jbeta primers. Here immunoSEQ multiplex PCR was the method, and the copy in TCRdb shows in-frame clones only, minus some. The sample includes around 160,000 clones, 60% to 80% of them seen just once. The CDR3 loop spans 17 amino acids. Trimming pared 2 bases from V and 3 bases from J, leaving 17 bases between. Germline V CDR1 and CDR2: MGHRA, YSYEKL. This clone was found once. Antigen unknown. The V gene is TRBV4-1, the J gene TRBJ2-1, with a possible D match to TRBD2 (5 bases). The receptor's source is a man between 50 and 59 years old in good health and CMV-seropositive. The specimen was PBMCs. In DNA form, the CDR3 reads TGCGCCAGCAGCCAATCCCAGACATCCGGGGACTACAATGAGCAGTTCTTC. Its protein product is CASSQSQTSGDYNEQFF.